The next 8 T cell receptor beta chains were all read from a single sample in a study of control samples from healthy donors and cancer patients. Clones were sequenced by immunoSEQ multiplex PCR, and TCRdb holds only the in-frame ones, with some missing. The sample shows 70,000 or so clones, approximately 89% of them seen only once. Material: PBMCs. All receptors derive from a man aged 60 to 69 with lung cancer.

V gene TRBV30 combines with J gene TRBJ1-6, with 7 nucleotides matching TRBD1. The CDR3 totals 16 residues. Germline CDR1 reads GTSNPN; CDR2 reads SVGIG (reference sequence). V lost 2 bases and J lost 0; bases outside the gene matches: 4. The CDR3 DNA follows: TGTGCCTGGAGTCCCAGGGGGAACTCCTATAATTCACCCCTCCACTTT. It is translated as CAWSPRGNSYNSPLHF.

The chain joins TRBV5-1 to TRBJ2-2; a weak D match, TRBD2 (7 bases). The CDR3 contains 16 residues. The germline CDR1 and CDR2 sequences are SGHRS and YFSETQ. V lost 1 base, J lost 6 bases, and 16 bases lay in between. CDR3 sequence reads: CASSLFGLGGAGELFF. DNA of the CDR3: TGCGCCAGCAGCTTGTTTGGATTAGGGGGGGCCGGGGAGCTGTTTTTT.

This clone has a handful of counts. The chain uses TRBV19 and TRBJ2-2; TRBD1 aligns across 7 bases. The CDR3 covers 15 residues. Germline CDR1 is LNHDA and CDR2 is SQIVND (reference sequence). The V and J ends lost 7 bases and 3 bases, in that order; junction bases with no gene match: 8. In nucleotides, the CDR3 is TGTGCCAGTAATTCTGATGACAGGGACACCGGGGAGCTGTTTTTT. Encoded protein: CASNSDDRDTGELFF. Looking up the rest from reference TRBV19 and TRBJ2-2 gives the full variable domain: DGGITQSPKYLFRKEGQNVTLSCEQNLNHDAMYWYRQDPGQGLRLIYYSQIVNDFQKGDIAEGYSVSREKKESFPLTVTSAQKNPTAFYLCASNSDDRDTGELFFGEGSRLTVL.

This clone was recorded once. The chain recombines TRBV9 with TRBJ1-2, with a weak D call TRBD1 (6 bases). Trimming pared 0 bases from V and 4 bases from J, leaving 10 bases between. This CDR3 contains 14 residues. Germline CDR1 and CDR2: SGDLS and YYNGEE. CDR3 DNA: TGTGCCAGCAGCGTAGACAGGGTGCCCTATGGCTACACCTTC. Translation: CASSVDRVPYGYTF. Based on the CDR3 plus reference TRBV9 and TRBJ1-2, the full variable domain is DSGVTQTPKHLITATGQRVTLRCSPRSGDLSVYWYQQSLDQGLQFLIQYYNGEERAKGNILERFSAQQFPDLHSELNLSSLELGDSALYFCASSVDRVPYGYTFGSGTRLTVV.

This chain links TRBV9 with TRBJ2-2; 9 bases agree with TRBD1. J was trimmed by 10 bases and V by 2 bases; bases with no gene match: 9. CDR3 size: 15 residues. Germline V gene lookup returns CDR1 SGDLS and CDR2 YYNGEE. CDR3 amino acids: CASSVGQGGEEELFF. DNA of the CDR3: TGTGCCAGCAGCGTGGGACAGGGAGGGGAGGAGGAGCTGTTTTTT.

V is TRBV10-3 and J is TRBJ1-5; D possibly corresponds to TRBD1 (6 bases). CDR1 and CDR2 from the germline V gene are ENHRY and SYGVKD. The CDR3 contains 13 residues. Trimming removed 0 bases from V and 11 bases from J, with 11 bases in between. CDR3 sequence: CAISESSQGTQHF. CDR3 bases: TGTGCCATCAGTGAGTCAAGCCAGGGGACCCAGCATTTT.

V gene TRBV2 combines with J gene TRBJ1-1; D remains unclear. The V end was cut by 5 bases, the J end by 0 bases, with 7 bases between. Germline CDR1 reads SNHLY; CDR2 reads FYNNEI. CDR3 length: 13 residues. Written as DNA, the CDR3 is TGTGCCAGCAGTCCACAGATGAACACTGAAGCTTTCTTT. As protein: CASSPQMNTEAFF.

This clone was observed a few times. Written as DNA, the CDR3 is TGTGCCAGTAGTATGAAGGGTCCTTCTGTACTGAACACTGAAGCTTTCTTT. Translation gives CASSMKGPSVLNTEAFF. This chain joins TRBV19 and TRBJ1-1, with D unresolved. CDR1 is LNHDA and CDR2 is SQIVND in the germline V gene (reference sequence). The CDR3 totals 17 residues. Trimming removed 3 bases at V and 0 bases at J, with 17 bases between.